This T cell receptor beta chain was observed in a study of cytomegalovirus exposure and HLA in healthy donors. Unrecorded immune exposure was likely among donors, who were nominally healthy when sampled. The study's findings and limits: The study flagged approximately 180 TCR beta chains as cytomegalovirus-associated. HLA allele associations emerged for some 16,000 TCR beta sequences in a later analysis, at 0.05 false discovery rate. Association of a missense DCLRE1C variant with TCR beta V- and J-gene trimming was reported in a later analysis.

The study ran its PCR with 60 Vbeta and 13 Jbeta primers. Sequenced by immunoSEQ multiplex PCR; TCRdb stores in-frame clones only, minus some. The sample has under 200,000 clones, approximately 84% seen once. Concerning this clone itself: Its antigen is undetermined.

The CDR3 has 13 residues. CDR1 and CDR2 from the germline V gene are LNHNV and YYDKDF (reference sequence). Between the trimmed V and J ends, which lost 8 bases and 7 bases, there was a span of 15 bases. The sample taken for sequencing was PBMCs. The receptor comes from a man in his thirties or forties in good health and CMV-seronegative. The rearrangement uses TRBV15 and TRBJ1-5; no clear D gene. As DNA, the CDR3 is TGTGCCACCGTGAGGGTGCCGGGGCAGCCCCAGCATTTT. Translated: CATVRVPGQPQHF.